A selection of T cell receptor beta chains follows, all from one sample in a study of blood T cell repertoires in COVID-19. Profiled with immunoSEQ multiplex PCR; TCRdb holds only in-frame clones, not every one. In the table there are fewer than 250,000 clones, under 90% of which are singletons. The sequenced sample was peripheral blood. The receptors shown here come from a woman aged 40 to 55 with active or convalescent COVID-19. The CDR3 runs from the conserved cysteine through the conserved F or W. The D gene is left open where the match is weak. Some rows mark clone size as missing; the rest say once, few, many or name a class of expanded clone.

TRBV6-5,NA,TRBJ2-1,NA,CASSYSVTKTYNEQFF,TGTGCCAGCAGTTACTCGGTGACTAAGACTTACAATGAGCAGTTCTTC
TRBV5-4,NA,TRBJ2-7,TRBD2,CASSRAGGSYEQYF,TGTGCCAGCAGCCGGGCGGGGGGGTCCTACGAGCAGTACTTC
TRBV7-2,NA,TRBJ2-5,NA,CASSLGYVYQETQYF,TGTGCCAGCAGCTTAGGTTATGTTTACCAAGAGACCCAGTACTTC
TRBV9,NA,TRBJ1-4,TRBD1,CASSVEGTGAEKLFF,TGTGCCAGCAGCGTAGAAGGGACAGGGGCTGAAAAACTGTTTTTT
TRBV29-1,NA,TRBJ2-6,NA,CSVELSSGANVLTF,TGCAGCGTTGAGCTCAGCTCTGGGGCCAACGTCCTGACTTTC
TRBV4-1,NA,TRBJ1-2,NA,CASSQDSSGAFGYTF,TGCGCCAGCAGCCAAGATTCTTCAGGGGCCTTTGGCTACACCTTC
TRBV7-2,once,TRBJ2-1,NA,CASSLRLVGNEQFF,TGTGCCAGCAGCTTACGACTAGTGGGGAATGAGCAGTTCTTC
TRBV5-1,NA,TRBJ1-1,TRBD1,CASSLETPGQGSEAFF,TGCGCCAGCAGCTTAGAGACGCCGGGACAGGGTTCGGAGGCTTTCTTT
TRBV7-9,few,TRBJ2-2,TRBD2,CASSFPRGGASTGELFF,TGTGCCAGCAGCTTTCCCCGCGGGGGGGCGAGCACCGGGGAGCTGTTTTTT
TRBV7-2,NA,TRBJ2-7,TRBD2,CASSLGGRIDEQYF,TGTGCCAGCAGCTTAGGCGGGAGGATCGACGAGCAGTACTTC
TRBV3-1/TRBV3-2,NA,TRBJ1-2,NA,CASGLDRTNYGYTF,TGTGCCAGCGGACTTGACAGGACCAACTATGGCTACACCTTC
TRBV7-9,NA,TRBJ2-7,TRBD2,CASSLVRSAGVSEQYF,TGTGCCAGCAGCTTAGTAAGGTCAGCGGGAGTATCCGAGCAGTACTTC
TRBV28,NA,TRBJ2-2,TRBD1,CASSPSLGRGTASTGELFF,TGTGCCAGCAGTCCCTCCCTAGGTCGAGGGACAGCCTCCACCGGGGAGCTGTTTTTT
TRBV3-1/TRBV3-2,NA,TRBJ1-2,TRBD1,CASSQDSGTGDDYGYTF,TGTGCCAGCAGCCAAGACTCCGGGACAGGGGACGACTATGGCTACACCTTC
TRBV27,NA,TRBJ2-3,TRBD2,CASSLSAGGGTDTQYF,TGTGCCAGCAGTTTATCCGCGGGAGGGGGGACAGATACGCAGTATTTT
TRBV28,NA,TRBJ2-5,TRBD1,CASSLVTGVETQYF,TGTGCCAGCAGTTTGGTGACAGGGGTGGAGACCCAGTACTTC
TRBV4-2,NA,TRBJ2-5,TRBD2,CASSQGTSGDQETQYF,TGTGCCAGCAGCCAAGGGACTAGCGGGGACCAAGAGACCCAGTACTTC
TRBV4-1,NA,TRBJ1-2,TRBD1,CASSQGQADGYTF,TGCGCCAGCAGCCAGGGACAGGCCGATGGCTACACCTTC
TRBV2,NA,TRBJ1-2,TRBD1,CATRTGTANYGYTF,TGTGCCACACGGACAGGGACAGCTAACTATGGCTACACCTTC
TRBV19,NA,TRBJ1-1,TRBD1,CASSSDRGQTEAFF,TGTGCCAGTAGTTCCGACAGGGGACAAACTGAAGCTTTCTTT
TRBV3-1/TRBV3-2,NA,TRBJ2-1,NA,CASSFTYNEQFF,TGTGCCAGCAGCTTCACTTACAATGAGCAGTTCTTC
TRBV5-1,NA,TRBJ1-2,NA,CASYDSLYGYTF,TGCGCCAGCTACGACAGCCTCTATGGCTACACCTTC
TRBV5-8,NA,TRBJ2-1,NA,CASSLGQSSYNEQFF,TGTGCCAGCAGCTTGGGACAGTCGTCCTACAATGAGCAGTTCTTC
TRBV29-1,once,TRBJ1-4,NA,CSAKGLNEKLFF,TGCAGCGCCAAGGGACTTAATGAAAAACTGTTTTTT
TRBV5-4,few,TRBJ2-7,TRBD2,CASSWEAGGPYEQYF,TGTGCCAGCAGCTGGGAAGCGGGAGGGCCCTACGAGCAGTACTTC
TRBV12-5,NA,TRBJ2-5,TRBD1,CASGEGTARETQYF,TGTGCTAGTGGTGAGGGGACAGCCCGAGAGACCCAGTACTTC
TRBV30,NA,TRBJ2-1,TRBD2,CAHLSGSRTEQFF,TGTGCCCACCTAAGCGGGAGCCGGACTGAGCAGTTCTTC
TRBV2,NA,TRBJ2-3,TRBD2,CASTQGLAGDTQYF,TGTGCCAGCACCCAGGGACTAGCGGGAGATACGCAGTATTTT
TRBV13,NA,TRBJ1-2,NA,CASSQSSTFNYGYTF,TGTGCCAGCAGCCAAAGCTCGACATTTAACTATGGCTACACCTTC
TRBV5-4,NA,TRBJ2-7,NA,CASSLGQYEQYF,TGTGCCAGCAGCCTCGGACAGTACGAGCAGTACTTC
TRBV10-3,NA,TRBJ2-1,TRBD1,CATRDSPDNEQFF,TGTGCCACCCGGGACAGCCCCGACAATGAGCAGTTCTTC
TRBV4-1,NA,TRBJ2-7,NA,CASSQVSRSAEQYF,TGCGCCAGCAGCCAAGTATCAAGGAGCGCCGAGCAGTACTTC
TRBV11-3,NA,TRBJ2-1,TRBD1,CASSFGTGSYNEQFF,TGTGCCAGCAGCTTCGGGACAGGGTCCTACAATGAGCAGTTCTTC
TRBV19,NA,TRBJ2-3,NA,CASKTTAGRSDTQYF,TGTGCCAGTAAAACGACAGCAGGAAGGTCAGATACGCAGTATTTT
TRBV11-3,few,TRBJ1-4,NA,CASSSLGSLSGEKLFF,TGTGCCAGCAGCTCCTTGGGCAGCCTCTCCGGTGAAAAACTGTTTTTT
TRBV7-9,NA,TRBJ2-7,NA,CASSLDQASYEQYF,TGTGCCAGCAGCTTAGACCAGGCCTCCTACGAGCAGTACTTC
TRBV28,NA,TRBJ1-1,TRBD1,CASSLRTGTYTEAFF,TGTGCCAGCAGTCTTCGGACAGGGACATACACTGAAGCTTTCTTT
TRBV11-3,NA,TRBJ2-3,NA,CASSLGTGVTDTQYF,TGTGCCAGCAGCTTAGGAACAGGAGTTACAGATACGCAGTATTTT
TRBV19,NA,TRBJ1-5,NA,CASSTGLRSNQPQHF,TGTGCCAGTAGTACAGGGCTTCGAAGCAATCAGCCCCAGCATTTT
TRBV6-1,NA,TRBJ2-7,TRBD1,CASSETGDEQYF,TGTGCCAGCAGTGAGACAGGGGACGAGCAGTACTTC
TRBV28,NA,TRBJ1-5,NA,CASSWGHSNQPQHF,TGTGCCAGCAGTTGGGGCCATAGCAATCAGCCCCAGCATTTT
TRBV2,NA,TRBJ2-7,NA,CASRMGSGEQYF,TGTGCCAGCAGGATGGGTTCGGGCGAGCAGTACTTC
TRBV6-2/TRBV6-3,NA,TRBJ2-1,TRBD2,CASSYLLAGDLSSYNEQFF,TGTGCCAGCAGTTACCTTTTAGCGGGCGACCTTAGCTCCTACAATGAGCAGTTCTTC
TRBV10-3,few,TRBJ1-1,TRBD1,CAISESLTGGAGNTEAFF,TGTGCCATCAGTGAGTCGCTAACAGGGGGCGCAGGGAACACTGAAGCTTTCTTT
TRBV27,NA,TRBJ1-2,NA,CASSSGVDYGYTF,TGTGCCAGCAGTTCCGGGGTCGACTATGGCTACACCTTC
TRBV9,NA,TRBJ2-7,NA,CASSHTGAGSYEQYF,TGTGCCAGCAGTCATACAGGGGCGGGGTCCTACGAGCAGTACTTC
TRBV6-4,few,TRBJ2-1,NA,CASSEAPFGLTYNEQFF,TGTGCCAGCAGTGAGGCCCCCTTTGGGCTAACCTACAATGAGCAGTTCTTC
TRBV15,once,TRBJ2-1,NA,CATSPGFSSYNEQFF,TGTGCCACCAGCCCGGGGTTTAGCTCCTACAATGAGCAGTTCTTC
TRBV7-9,NA,TRBJ1-2,NA,CASSSGINYGYTF,TGTGCCAGCAGCTCAGGGATTAACTATGGCTACACCTTC
TRBV2,NA,TRBJ2-5,TRBD1,CASSEDRGRQETQYF,TGTGCCAGCAGTGAAGACAGGGGTCGGCAAGAGACCCAGTACTTC
TRBV11-3,NA,TRBJ2-7,NA,CASSSPMGDTGAYEQYF,TGTGCCAGCAGCTCCCCCATGGGGGACACGGGTGCCTACGAGCAGTACTTC
TRBV7-9,NA,TRBJ2-1,NA,CASSRSSDPSYNEQFF,TGTGCCAGCAGCCGATCTAGCGACCCCTCCTACAATGAGCAGTTCTTC
TRBV11-3,once,TRBJ2-1,TRBD1,CASSSRTGNNEQFF,TGTGCCAGCAGCTCTCGGACAGGCAACAATGAGCAGTTCTTC